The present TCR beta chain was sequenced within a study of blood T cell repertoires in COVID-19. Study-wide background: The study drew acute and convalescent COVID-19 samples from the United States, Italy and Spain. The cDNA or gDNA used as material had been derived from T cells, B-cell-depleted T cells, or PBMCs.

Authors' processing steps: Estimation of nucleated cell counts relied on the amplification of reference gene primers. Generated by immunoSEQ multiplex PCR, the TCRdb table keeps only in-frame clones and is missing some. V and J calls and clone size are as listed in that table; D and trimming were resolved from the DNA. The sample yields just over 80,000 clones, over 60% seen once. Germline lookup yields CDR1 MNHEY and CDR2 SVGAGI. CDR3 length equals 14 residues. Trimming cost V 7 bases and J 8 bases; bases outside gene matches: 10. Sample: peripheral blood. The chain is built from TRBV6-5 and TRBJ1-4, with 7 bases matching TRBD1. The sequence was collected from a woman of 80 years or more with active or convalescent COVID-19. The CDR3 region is CASTQRGPGEKLFF. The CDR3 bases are TGTGCCAGCACCCAGAGGGGGCCTGGCGAAAAACTGTTTTTT.